This T cell receptor beta chain was profiled in a study of cytomegalovirus exposure and HLA in healthy donors. Regarding the study as a whole: The classifier reportedly diagnosed cytomegalovirus status with high specificity and sensitivity. While the bulk of TCR sequences proved rare, some public TCRs turned up in many donors. The authors confirmed in vitro that a few CMV-associated chains were specific for CMV antigens. Overall, approximately 150 TCR beta chains were annotated as cytomegalovirus-associated.

The germline gives CDR1 GTSNPN, CDR2 SVGIG (reference sequence). CDR3 length: 13 amino acids. V lost 7 bases, J lost 0 bases, and 3 bases stayed unmatched. Amplification used 60 Vbeta primers and 13 Jbeta primers. TCRdb keeps only in-frame clones here, not all; method: immunoSEQ multiplex PCR. This sample has about 130,000 clones, with approximately 85% found just once. A word on this clone: Its antigen is currently unknown.

The TCR comes from a woman in her twenties or thirties in good health and CMV-seropositive. The sample comprised PBMCs. The V gene is TRBV30, the J gene TRBJ1-3; 7 bases are shared with TRBD1. CDR3 nucleotides: TGTGCCTTTAGACAGGGCTCTGGAAACACCATATATTTT. The encoded protein is CAFRQGSGNTIYF.